This passage covers 23 T cell receptor beta chains from one sample sequenced in a study of blood T cells in healthy people across ages. PCR was performed a second time for about 7 to 11 cycles using a sample-barcoded 5' primer and a J-beta primer mix. TCRdb re-analysed the 5' RACE reads in MiXCR, keeping a single row per CDR3 protein. The profile shows approximately 820,000 distinct CDR3 sequences, approximately 44% of them singletons. Sequenced sample: blood. These receptors all stem from a man between 60 and 75 years old in good health.

The chain carries TRBV20-1 and TRBJ2-5, with D perhaps matching TRBD1 (6 bases). The J call could be wrong; TRBJ2-7 is a better fit for the DNA end. The germline gives CDR1 DFQATT, CDR2 SNEGSKA (reference sequence). CDR3 length: 15 residues. CDR3 in amino acids: CSARVPSQGSYEQYF. CDR3 nucleotides: TGCAGTGCTAGGGTACCCTCACAGGGCTCCTACGAGCAGTACTTC.

A few counts support this clonotype. The chain joins TRBV6-2 or TRBV6-3 to TRBJ2-1, with TRBD1 as a possible D gene (5 bases). Trimming pared 6 bases from V and 7 bases from J, leaving 22 bases between. In germline, CDR1 is MNHEY, CDR2 SVGEGT. The length of the CDR3 is 16 residues. CDR3 residues: CASRDRQSILLNEQFF. For the CDR3, the DNA is TGTGCCAGCAGAGATAGACAGTCAATTCTTCTTAATGAGCAGTTCTTC.

The rearrangement links TRBV10-3 to TRBJ1-1; 8 bases fit TRBD1. The CDR3 covers 15 residues. Per germline, CDR1 ENHRY and CDR2 SYGVKD. V gave up 3 bases and J gave up 0 bases; unmatched junction bases: 3. The CDR3 region has the DNA TGTGCCATCAGTGACCCGGGACAGGTGAACACTGAAGCTTTCTTT. As protein: CAISDPGQVNTEAFF.

Points on this clonotype: A much more abundant neighbour one base away suggests this may be a read error. The chain combines TRBV3-1 with TRBJ2-5, with a tentative D call TRBD2 (5 bases). CDR1 LGHDT and CDR2 YNNKEL come from the germline V gene (reference sequence). V shed 3 bases and J shed 11 bases, with 19 bases lying between them. The CDR3 is 14 residues long. CDR3 residues: CASSQASRYNEQYF. DNA for the CDR3: TGTGCCAGCAGCCAGGCTAGCAGGTACAATGAGCAGTACTTC.

The chain combines TRBV7-9 with TRBJ2-5, with 8 bases that match TRBD2. The last part of the DNA fits TRBJ2-7 better; the J call may be wrong. CDR1 and CDR2 (germline): SEHNR, FQNEAQ (reference sequence). The CDR3 is made up of 14 amino acids. CDR3 in amino acids: CASNKAGEGHEQYF. The DNA of the CDR3 is TGTGCCAGCAACAAAGCGGGGGAGGGACACGAGCAGTACTTC.

V is TRBV7-9 and J is TRBJ2-7; D is possibly TRBD2 (5 bases). From germline, CDR1 is SEHNR and CDR2 FQNEAQ (reference sequence). This CDR3 contains 12 residues. Trimming removed 6 bases at V and 4 bases at J, with 10 bases between. DNA of the CDR3: TGTGCCAGCAGGAACGGGGAGTACGAGCAGTACTTC. Residues: CASRNGEYEQYF. The whole variable domain, remainder taken from reference TRBV7-9 and TRBJ2-7, is DTGVSQNPRHKITKRGQNVTFRCDPISEHNRLYWYRQTLGQGPEFLTYFQNEAQLEKSRLLSDRFSAERPKGSFSTLEIQRTEQGDSAMYLCASRNGEYEQYFGPGTRLTVT.

This chain joins TRBV7-2 and TRBJ2-4; TRBD1 might be the D (5 bases). TRBJ2-7 explains the end of the DNA better; the J call may be wrong. The germline gives CDR1 SGHTA, CDR2 FQGNSA. The CDR3 runs to 14 residues. The CDR3 DNA sequence: TGTGCCAGCAGTTGGGGCAGTAATCTTTACGAGCAGTACTTC. Translation gives CASSWGSNLYEQYF.

The chain links TRBV6-2 or TRBV6-3 to TRBJ2-6, with TRBD1 as a possible D gene (6 bases). Germline V CDR1 and CDR2: MNHEY, SVGEGT. The CDR3 extends over 15 amino acids. Trimming took 7 bases from V and 9 from J, leaving 19 bases between them. The CDR3 is CASIWGQEPSNVLTF. CDR3 nucleotide sequence: TGTGCCAGCATATGGGGGCAGGAGCCCAGCAACGTCCTGACTTTC.

CDR3 in DNA: TGCGCCAGCAGCTCTGGGACTAGCGGGGGGGGCCAAGAGACCCAGTACTTC. It translates to CASSSGTSGGGQETQYF. V and J are TRBV5-1 and TRBJ2-5, with 16 bases lining up with TRBD2. Germline V gene sequence: CDR1 SGHRS, CDR2 YFSETQ. This CDR3 region has 17 residues. V gave up 3 bases and J gave up 1 base; unmatched junction bases: 3.

This clonotype was picked up a small number of times. CDR3 protein: CASSRQGQQETQYF. The DNA for the CDR3 is TGTGCCAGCAGCCGTCAGGGGCAGCAAGAGACCCAGTACTTC. This rearrangement joins TRBV7-7 to TRBJ2-5, with TRBD1 as a possible D gene (6 bases). Germline V gene sequence: CDR1 SSHAT, CDR2 FNYEAQ (reference sequence). V was pared by 5 bases and J by 2 bases, with 12 bases between. The CDR3 is 14 residues long.

This clonotype was counted only a few times. This chain uses TRBV25-1 with TRBJ1-2; D gene uncertain. Trimming pared 11 bases from V and 6 bases from J, leaving 16 bases between. CDR1 and CDR2 from the germline V gene are MGHDK and SYGVNS. The CDR3 length is 12 residues. The DNA of the CDR3 is TGTGCCCACGTCCGGACGGGGAATGGCTACACCTTC. As protein: CAHVRTGNGYTF.

This sequence joins TRBV5-1 and TRBJ2-1, with D maybe TRBD1 (5 bases). CDR1 is SGHRS, CDR2 YFSETQ, per germline. V lost 1 base to trimming and J lost 13 bases, with 12 bases between them. The CDR3 covers 12 residues. The CDR3 DNA reads as TGCGCCAGCAGCTTGTTTGTAGGGGTCCAGTTCTTC. Its translation is CASSLFVGVQFF.

J is TRBJ2-2 and V is TRBV7-3, with D possibly matching TRBD1 (5 bases). Germline V gene lookup returns CDR1 SGHTA and CDR2 FQGTGA. The CDR3 extends over 13 amino acids. Trimming stripped 4 bases from V and 7 bases from J, with 10 bases between. The CDR3 DNA reads TGTGCCAGCAGCTCCAGGGCAGGCGGGGAGCTGTTTTTT. Translation: CASSSRAGGELFF.

This clonotype was detected only a few times. The J gene is TRBJ2-1, the V gene TRBV12-3 or TRBV12-4; D unclear. The CDR3 is made up of 15 amino acids. Trimming pared 1 base from V and 4 bases from J, leaving 11 bases between. CDR3 coding DNA: TGTGCCAGCAGTTTAGGGCAGGCCCCTTACAATGAGCAGTTCTTC. Translation gives CASSLGQAPYNEQFF.

This clonotype appeared a single time. The genes are TRBV7-9 and TRBJ2-7; TRBD2 is a possible D gene (5 bases). This CDR3 has 12 amino acids. Germline V gene sequence: CDR1 SEHNR, CDR2 FQNEAQ (reference sequence). The V end was cut by 5 bases, the J end by 6 bases, with 11 bases between. The CDR3 here is CASSPGYGEQYF. CDR3 in DNA: TGTGCCAGCAGCCCGGGGTACGGCGAGCAGTACTTC.

V and J are TRBV7-2 and TRBJ2-5, with 8 bases lining up with TRBD1. Per germline, CDR1 SGHTA and CDR2 FQGNSA. Trimming took 0 bases from V and 4 from J; bases not matched to a gene: 4. The CDR3 covers 15 residues. The DNA of the CDR3 is TGTACCAGCAGCTTAGCGTTGGACAGGGTAGAGACCCAGTACTTC. This sequence encodes CTSSLALDRVETQYF.

This clonotype was counted between two and nine times. This chain uses TRBV24-1 with TRBJ2-7, with unresolved D. CDR3 length: 14 residues. CDR1 is KGHDR and CDR2 is SFDVKD in the germline V gene. The V and J ends lost 11 bases and 2 bases respectively, with 18 bases between them. CDR3 coding DNA: TGTGCCAGCCCCCCGCCAGATTTCACCTACGAGCAGTACTTC. Its protein is CASPPPDFTYEQYF.

J is TRBJ2-1 and V is TRBV18, with a tentative D call TRBD2 (6 bases). The germline V gene encodes CDR1 KGHSH and CDR2 LQKENI. V dropped 5 bases and J dropped 2 bases, with 13 bases sitting between them. The CDR3 is made up of 15 amino acids. The CDR3 bases are TGTGCCAGCTCAATAACTAGCTTAACCTACAATGAGCAGTTCTTC. Its protein product is CASSITSLTYNEQFF.

This clonotype was detected only a few times. The chain carries TRBV20-1 and TRBJ2-7; maybe TRBD2 (5 bases). The V and J ends lost 6 bases and 0 bases respectively, with 15 bases between them. This CDR3 comprises 14 residues. Per germline, CDR1 DFQATT and CDR2 SNEGSKA (reference sequence). The chain's CDR3 is CSALDSRSSYEQYF. The CDR3 bases are TGCAGTGCCCTGGACTCCCGGAGCTCCTACGAGCAGTACTTC.

The rearrangement links TRBV4-1 to TRBJ2-7; a weak D match, TRBD1 (6 bases). This CDR3 spans 16 amino acids. V was pared by 1 base and J by 0 bases, with 13 bases between. Looked up from germline, CDR1 is MGHRA and CDR2 is YSYEKL. CDR3 amino acids: CASSQGTADSSYEQYF. CDR3 in DNA: TGCGCCAGCAGCCAAGGTACGGCGGACAGCTCCTACGAGCAGTACTTC.

The chain couples TRBV15 to TRBJ2-7, with D unclear. CDR3 length equals 15 residues. Trimming removed 4 bases at V and 3 bases at J, with 16 bases between. In germline, CDR1 is LNHNV, CDR2 YYDKDF (reference sequence). CDR3 residues: CATSNQTPLRYEQYF. CDR3 in DNA: TGTGCCACCAGCAACCAGACCCCGTTGCGCTACGAGCAGTACTTC.

The V call is TRBV7-2, the J call TRBJ1-2; no clear D. This CDR3 comprises 12 residues. V lost 5 bases and J lost 5, with 9 bases in between. From germline, CDR1 is SGHTA and CDR2 FQGNSA. DNA of the CDR3: TGTGCCAGCAGCCCTTGGGGTTATGGCTACACCTTC. This codes for CASSPWGYGYTF.

Notes on this clonotype: It may be a read error: a sequence one base away is much more abundant. V usage is TRBV29-1 and J usage is TRBJ2-1, with a possible D match to TRBD2 (5 bases). Trimming stripped 7 bases from V and 6 bases from J, with 16 bases between. In germline, CDR1 is SQVTM, CDR2 ANQGSEA. The CDR3 length is 13 residues. The CDR3 coding sequence is TGCAGCGGCTGGGGAGTAGGGTCCAATGAGCAGTTCTTC. It specifies CSGWGVGSNEQFF.